There are many counts of the clone carrying this T cell receptor (beta chain). Its antigen is as yet unknown. A single record per CDR3 protein comes from TCRdb applying MiXCR to the reads. Among 900,000 to 950,000 distinct CDR3 sequences listed, 30% to 40% were seen once. This sample is part of a study of T cell repertoires in cytomegalovirus infection. Looking at the study overall: Based on public TCR beta signatures, there were indications of CMV infection and of a matching HLA type.

Overall study results and limits: The study found HLA-C-restricted CMV-specific TCR beta clonotypes dominating the ex vivo response.

The CDR3 extends over 10 amino acids. CDR1 and CDR2 (germline): SGHTA, FQGNSA. Trimming cost V 5 bases and J 10 bases, with 7 bases left between them. Specimen: cultured CD8+ T cells from PBMCs, collected from culture after CMV antigen stimulation. The sequence was collected from a human donor in good health (CMV status not recorded). Some clones in this sample may be carry-over from other donors' samples. V is TRBV7-2 and J is TRBJ2-3; D not resolved. CDR3 in DNA: TGTGCCAGCAGCCTTGGGGCGCAGTATTTT. It is translated as CASSLGAQYF.